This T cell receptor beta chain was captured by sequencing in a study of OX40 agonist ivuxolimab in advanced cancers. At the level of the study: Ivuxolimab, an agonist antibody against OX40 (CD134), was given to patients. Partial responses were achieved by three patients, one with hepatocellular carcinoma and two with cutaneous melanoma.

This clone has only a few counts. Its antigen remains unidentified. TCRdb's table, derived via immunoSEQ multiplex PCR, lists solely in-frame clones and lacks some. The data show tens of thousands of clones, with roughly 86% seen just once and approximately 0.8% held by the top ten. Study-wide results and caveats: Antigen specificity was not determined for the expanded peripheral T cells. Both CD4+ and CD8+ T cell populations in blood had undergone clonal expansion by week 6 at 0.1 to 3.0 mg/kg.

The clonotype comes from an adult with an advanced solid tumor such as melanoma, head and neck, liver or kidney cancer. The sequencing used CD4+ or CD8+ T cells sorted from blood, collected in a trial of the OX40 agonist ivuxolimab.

The CDR3 here is CASSWSAYSNQPQHF. DNA for the CDR3: TGTGCCAGTAGTTGGTCAGCGTATAGCAATCAGCCCCAGCATTTT. V is TRBV19 and J is TRBJ1-5; D ambiguous. Germline loops: CDR1 LNHDA, CDR2 SQIVND (reference sequence). The CDR3 runs 15 residues. With 5 bases removed from V and 0 bases from J, the gap between germline ends came to 11 bases.